These 29 T cell receptor beta chains came from one sample sequenced in a study of cytomegalovirus exposure and HLA in healthy donors. 13 Jbeta primers and 60 Vbeta primers were used for the PCR. The method was immunoSEQ multiplex PCR; TCRdb's version includes in-frame clones alone and lacks a portion of them. The sample holds approximately 180,000 clones; about 80% are singletons and the top ten take around 0.99%. The sample consisted of PBMCs. Receptors were obtained from a woman between 35 and 50 years old in good health and CMV-seronegative.

This clone was counted a few times. V is TRBV7-2 and J is TRBJ1-4; 7 bases fit TRBD1. Losses at the gene ends were 5 bases for V and 5 bases for J; bases not matched to a gene: 5. Germline CDR1 and CDR2: SGHTA and FQGNSA. The CDR3 consists of 14 residues. CDR3 protein: CASSRDSQNEKLFF. As DNA, the CDR3 is TGTGCCAGCAGCCGGGACAGCCAGAATGAAAAACTGTTTTTT.

The chain recombines TRBV7-8 with TRBJ1-2; possible D gene TRBD1, 6 bases. V was shortened by 2 bases and J by 6 bases, with 19 bases between the two germline ends. The CDR3 is 16 residues long. Germline V gene lookup returns CDR1 SGHVS and CDR2 FQNEAQ. CDR3 sequence (DNA): TGTGCCAGCAGCTTACCATCACAGGGAAGGAAGGATGGCTACACCTTC. It translates to CASSLPSQGRKDGYTF.

The chain employs TRBV6-5 and TRBJ2-3; D is possibly TRBD1 (6 bases). Germline V gene lookup returns CDR1 MNHEY and CDR2 SVGAGI. V was pared by 6 bases and J by 2 bases, with 9 bases between. The CDR3 runs to 13 residues. The CDR3 here is CASRRDTTDTQYF. Here the CDR3 DNA reads TGTGCCAGCAGAAGGGACACCACAGATACGCAGTATTTT.

There are a few counts of this clone. This chain uses TRBV18 with TRBJ1-4; 11 nucleotides agree with TRBD1. In germline, CDR1 is KGHSH, CDR2 LQKENI. Germline trimming cut 4 bases from V and 8 bases from J; bases unmatched to any gene: 6. This CDR3 comprises 15 residues. The CDR3 spells CASSHGQGAVEKLFF. The DNA for the CDR3 is TGTGCCAGCTCACACGGACAGGGGGCTGTAGAAAAACTGTTTTTT.

The chain recombines TRBV7-3 with TRBJ2-1; 10 nucleotides line up with TRBD2. Germline V gives CDR1 SGHTA, CDR2 FQGTGA. With 5 bases clipped from V and 4 bases from J, the junction kept 14 bases outside the gene matches. The CDR3 is 18 residues long. The chain's CDR3 is CASSLRSGRGINYNEQFF. The CDR3 DNA reads TGTGCCAGCAGCCTGCGAAGCGGGAGGGGTATAAATTACAATGAGCAGTTCTTC.

This clone showed up just once. The rearrangement links TRBV7-8 to TRBJ2-1; maybe TRBD1 (6 bases). Per germline, CDR1 SGHVS and CDR2 FQNEAQ. Trimming shortened V by 3 bases and J by 7 bases, and 16 bases separated the two germline ends. This CDR3 is built from 15 residues. The CDR3 region has the DNA TGTGCCAGCAGCTTGGCAGGGCGACAGGTAAATGAGCAGTTCTTC. It specifies CASSLAGRQVNEQFF.

J is TRBJ1-2 and V is TRBV9; D gene uncertain. This CDR3 has 16 amino acids. Trimming removed 1 base from V and 4 bases from J, with 17 bases in between. In germline, CDR1 is SGDLS, CDR2 YYNGEE. The CDR3 sequence: CASSVTPQVPGYGYTF. In nucleotides, the CDR3 is TGTGCCAGCAGCGTAACCCCCCAAGTCCCCGGCTATGGCTACACCTTC.

The V and J genes are TRBV21-1 and TRBJ2-3; the table's D call TRBD2 went unverified against the DNA. TRBV21-1 represents a pseudogene. The CDR3 spans 16 residues. The CDR3 DNA is TGTGCCAGCAGCAAAGTAGTAGCTTCTAGCACAGATACGCAGTATTTT. Amino acids: CASSKVVASSTDTQYF.

The chain carries TRBV11-3 and TRBJ1-2; a weak D match, TRBD1 (5 bases). Trimming left V 5 bases short and J 2 bases short, with 12 bases between. Germline V lookup: CDR1 SGHNT, CDR2 YENEEA. The CDR3 consists of 14 residues. The DNA for the CDR3 is TGTGCCAGCAGCCCGGGACTGGCCAACTATGGCTACACCTTC. This gives the protein CASSPGLANYGYTF.

This clone was counted a few times. The V call is TRBV7-2, the J call TRBJ2-2; 7 positions match TRBD1. In germline, CDR1 is SGHTA, CDR2 FQGNSA. This CDR3 is 17 amino acids long. The ends lost 2 bases at V and 0 bases at J; junction bases unmatched: 6. Here the CDR3 DNA reads TGTGCCAGCAGCTTACGATCGGGGACAGCGAACACCGGGGAGCTGTTTTTT. Its translation is CASSLRSGTANTGELFF.

Here the CDR3 reads CAWSVTTGDFSNQPQHF. The CDR3 nucleotides read TGTGCCTGGAGTGTGACAACAGGGGACTTTAGCAATCAGCCCCAGCATTTT. The V gene is TRBV30, the J gene TRBJ1-5; 7 bases map to TRBD1. In germline, CDR1 is GTSNPN, CDR2 SVGIG (reference sequence). This CDR3 is 17 amino acids long. The V gene end was trimmed by 0 bases and the J gene end by 0 bases; junction bases not matched to a gene: 8.

The CDR3 bases are TGCGCCAGCAGCCTTTCAACAGGGGGCCCATCCGGGGAGCTGTTTTTT. The encoded protein is CASSLSTGGPSGELFF. The chain links TRBV4-3 to TRBJ2-2; 9 bases match TRBD1. The CDR3 contains 16 residues. Germline CDR1 and CDR2: LGHNA and YSLEER. Germline trimming cut 4 bases from V and 6 bases from J; bases unmatched to any gene: 9.

This clone has only a few counts. V and J are TRBV12-5 and TRBJ2-7, with 11 bases that match TRBD1. In germline, CDR1 is LGHNT, CDR2 FRNRAP. This CDR3 has 15 amino acids. With V trimmed by 5 bases and J by 5 bases, 8 bases remained unmatched. In DNA, the CDR3 is TGTGCTAGTGGTCGCCTGGGACAGGGGGTCCACGAGCAGTACTTC. This codes for CASGRLGQGVHEQYF.

The rearrangement links TRBV10-3 to TRBJ2-3; 7 bases are shared with TRBD1. The germline CDR1 and CDR2 sequences are ENHRY and SYGVKD. Losses at the gene ends were 4 bases for V and 0 bases for J; bases not matched to a gene: 4. This CDR3 is 15 amino acids long. The CDR3 loop reads CAISARGLSTDTQYF. The CDR3 nucleotides read TGTGCCATCAGTGCAAGGGGGCTTAGCACAGATACGCAGTATTTT.

Only one count was recorded for this clone. The chain couples TRBV30 to TRBJ2-3; 7 nucleotides match TRBD2. The CDR3 runs to 15 residues. The V segment lost 2 bases and the J segment 0 bases; nucleotides outside the gene matches: 5. The germline gives CDR1 GTSNPN, CDR2 SVGIG (reference sequence). The CDR3 region has the DNA TGTGCCTGGAGTAAAAGCGGGACTAGCACAGATACGCAGTATTTT. This gives the protein CAWSKSGTSTDTQYF.

The chain recombines TRBV11-2 with TRBJ2-1; possibly TRBD2 for D (5 bases). Germline assignment: CDR1 SGHAT and CDR2 FQNNGV. This CDR3 is built from 14 residues. Trimming removed 3 bases at V and 6 bases at J, with 12 bases between. CDR3 nucleotide sequence: TGTGCCAGCAGCTTTGCCAGCGGTGGCAATGAGCAGTTCTTC. It is translated as CASSFASGGNEQFF.

The chain joins TRBV5-1 to TRBJ2-3, with D perhaps matching TRBD2 (6 bases). The V gene lost 3 bases and the J gene lost 0 bases, with 8 bases spanning the gap. CDR1 and CDR2 from the germline V gene are SGHRS and YFSETQ. CDR3 length: 14 residues. This CDR3 is CASSWRDSTDTQYF. The CDR3 nucleotides read TGCGCCAGCAGCTGGAGGGACAGCACAGATACGCAGTATTTT.

The chain couples TRBV7-8 to TRBJ1-1, with D perhaps matching TRBD1 (5 bases). The length of the CDR3 is 12 residues. The germline CDR1 and CDR2 sequences are SGHVS and FQNEAQ. V dropped 1 base and J dropped 11 bases, with 11 bases sitting between them. CDR3 loop: CASSLESGPAFF. CDR3 nucleotide sequence: TGTGCCAGCAGCTTAGAGTCAGGGCCGGCTTTCTTT.

The CDR3, as DNA: TGTGCCACAAGGGGCAGGGGACAAAACAATGAGCAGTTCTTC. Its protein product is CATRGRGQNNEQFF. This chain joins TRBV10-3 and TRBJ2-1; tentative D call: TRBD1 (6 bases). This CDR3 is 14 amino acids long. Trimming removed 10 bases at V and 5 bases at J, with 18 bases between. Germline loops: CDR1 ENHRY, CDR2 SYGVKD.

The J gene is TRBJ1-1, the V gene TRBV7-2; unclear D gene. Trimming shortened V by 5 bases and J by 2 bases, and 6 bases separated the two germline ends. CDR3 length: 12 amino acids. Germline V gene sequence: CDR1 SGHTA, CDR2 FQGNSA. The CDR3 region is CASSLINTEAFF. Here the CDR3 DNA reads TGTGCCAGCAGCCTTATCAACACTGAAGCTTTCTTT. Variable domain in full (rest from reference TRBV7-2 and TRBJ1-1): GAGVSQSPSNKVTEKGKDVELRCDPISGHTALYWYRQSLGQGLEFLIYFQGNSAPDKSGLPSDRFSAERTGGSVSTLTIQRTQQEDSAVYLCASSLINTEAFFGQGTRLTVV.

The chain couples TRBV5-8 to TRBJ1-1; a weak D match, TRBD1 (5 bases). Trimming shortened V by 0 bases and J by 1 base, and 10 bases separated the two germline ends. From germline, CDR1 is SGHTS and CDR2 YDEGEE. CDR3 length: 15 amino acids. The CDR3 sequence: CASSLEAGWNTEAFF. CDR3 coding DNA: TGTGCCAGCAGCTTGGAGGCAGGGTGGAACACTGAAGCTTTCTTT.

The chain carries TRBV27 and TRBJ1-6; TRBD1 is a possible D gene (6 bases). Per germline, CDR1 MNHEY and CDR2 SMNVEV (reference sequence). CDR3 length equals 16 residues. V lost 2 bases to trimming and J lost 7 bases, with 15 bases between them. The chain's CDR3 is CASSLTVTGPNSPLHF. The CDR3 nucleotides are TGTGCCAGCAGTTTAACGGTGACAGGTCCCAATTCACCCCTCCACTTT.

The V and J genes are TRBV5-6 and TRBJ1-1; TRBD1 is a possible D gene (6 bases). The germline gives CDR1 SGHDT, CDR2 YYEEEE. The CDR3 is 17 amino acids. Trimming left V 1 base short and J 0 bases short, with 16 bases between. The CDR3 loop reads CASSLPGADRLNTEAFF. The CDR3 DNA reads TGTGCCAGCAGCTTGCCAGGGGCGGATCGTTTGAACACTGAAGCTTTCTTT.

The chain recombines TRBV19 with TRBJ1-2, with 9 bases matching TRBD1. Looked up from germline, CDR1 is LNHDA and CDR2 is SQIVND (reference sequence). The CDR3 totals 12 residues. Trimming removed 8 bases from V and 4 bases from J; junction bases left unmatched: 2. The CDR3 DNA reads TGTGCCAGTTGGACAGGGGTCTATGGCTACACCTTC. Translation: CASWTGVYGYTF.

The chain is built from TRBV10-3 and TRBJ2-3, with D possibly TRBD2 on 7 matching bases. Germline V gives CDR1 ENHRY, CDR2 SYGVKD. The CDR3 length is 14 residues. The CDR3, as DNA: TGTGCTACCCGGAGGGGGAGGGAGGGAGATACGCAGTATTTT. It is translated as CATRRGREGDTQYF.

The chain joins TRBV11-2 to TRBJ2-4, with 8 positions matching TRBD1. CDR3 size: 14 residues. Germline V gene lookup returns CDR1 SGHAT and CDR2 FQNNGV. V lost 4 bases to trimming and J lost 4 bases; unmatched junction nucleotides: 3. The CDR3 spells CASSSRTGKNIQYF. The CDR3 DNA reads as TGTGCCAGCAGCTCGCGGACAGGGAAAAACATTCAGTACTTC.

This clone was detected only a few times. The V and J genes are TRBV15 and TRBJ2-3, with 8 bases lining up with TRBD1. The V gene's germline CDR1 is LNHNV and CDR2 YYDKDF (reference sequence). The CDR3 extends over 16 amino acids. J gave up 0 bases and V 3 bases, and 5 bases lay outside the gene matches. The CDR3 is CATSRETGVSTDTQYF. CDR3 bases: TGTGCCACCAGCAGGGAGACAGGGGTTAGCACAGATACGCAGTATTTT.

The chain employs TRBV5-8 and TRBJ1-1; 8 positions match TRBD1. The CDR3 has 16 residues. Germline-derived CDR1 and CDR2 are SGHTS and YDEGEE. The junction had 8 bases not matched to a gene; V was cut back by 4 bases and J by 0 bases. The DNA of the CDR3 is TGTGCCAGCAGCCCTAGGACAGGGTGGGTGAACACTGAAGCTTTCTTT. It translates to CASSPRTGWVNTEAFF.

The rearrangement uses TRBV5-6 and TRBJ2-7, with 12 bases that match TRBD2. Trimming removed 6 bases from V and 0 bases from J; junction bases left unmatched: 7. The germline V gene has CDR1 SGHDT and CDR2 YYEEEE. This CDR3 is 16 amino acids long. The CDR3 bases are TGTGCCAGCAACCAAGGACTAGCGGGATTCTCCTACGAGCAGTACTTC. It translates to CASNQGLAGFSYEQYF.